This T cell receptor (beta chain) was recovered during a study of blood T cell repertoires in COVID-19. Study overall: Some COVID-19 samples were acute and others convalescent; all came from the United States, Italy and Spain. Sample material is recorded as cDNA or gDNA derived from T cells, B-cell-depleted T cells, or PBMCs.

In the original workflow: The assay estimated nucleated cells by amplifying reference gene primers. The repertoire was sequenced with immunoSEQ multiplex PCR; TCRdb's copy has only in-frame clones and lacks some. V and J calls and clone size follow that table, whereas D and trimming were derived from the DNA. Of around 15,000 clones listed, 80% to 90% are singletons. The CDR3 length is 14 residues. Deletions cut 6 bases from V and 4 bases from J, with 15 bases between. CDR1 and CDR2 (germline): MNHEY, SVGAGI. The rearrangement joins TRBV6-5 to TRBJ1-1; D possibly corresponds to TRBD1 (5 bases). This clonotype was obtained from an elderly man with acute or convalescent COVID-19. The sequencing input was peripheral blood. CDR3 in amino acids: CASSKEGVGTEAFF. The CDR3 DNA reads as TGTGCCAGCAGCAAAGAAGGGGTCGGCACTGAAGCTTTCTTT.